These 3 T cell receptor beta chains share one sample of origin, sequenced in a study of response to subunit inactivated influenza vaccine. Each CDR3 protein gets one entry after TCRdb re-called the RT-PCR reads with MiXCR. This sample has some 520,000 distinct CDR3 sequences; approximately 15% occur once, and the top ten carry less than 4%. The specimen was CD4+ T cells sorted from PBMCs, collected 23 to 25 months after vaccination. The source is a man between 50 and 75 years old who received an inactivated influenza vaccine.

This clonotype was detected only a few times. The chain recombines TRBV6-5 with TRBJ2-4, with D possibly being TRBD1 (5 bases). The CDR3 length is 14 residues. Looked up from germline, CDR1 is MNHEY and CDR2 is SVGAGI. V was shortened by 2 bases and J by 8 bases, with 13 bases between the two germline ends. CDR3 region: CASSYQGARDIQYF. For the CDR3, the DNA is TGTGCCAGCAGTTACCAGGGCGCCAGGGACATTCAGTACTTC.

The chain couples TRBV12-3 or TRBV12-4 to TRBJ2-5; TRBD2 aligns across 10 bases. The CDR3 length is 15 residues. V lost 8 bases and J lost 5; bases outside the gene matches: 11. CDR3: CASGRLAGLGETQYF. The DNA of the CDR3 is TGTGCCAGCGGAAGACTAGCGGGTCTAGGGGAGACCCAGTACTTC.

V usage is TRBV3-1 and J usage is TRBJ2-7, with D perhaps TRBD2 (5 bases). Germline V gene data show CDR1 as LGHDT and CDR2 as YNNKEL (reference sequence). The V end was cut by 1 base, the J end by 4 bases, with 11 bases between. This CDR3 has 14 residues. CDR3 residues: CASSQVRVGYEQYF. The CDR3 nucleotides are TGTGCCAGCAGCCAAGTGAGGGTCGGTTACGAGCAGTACTTC.